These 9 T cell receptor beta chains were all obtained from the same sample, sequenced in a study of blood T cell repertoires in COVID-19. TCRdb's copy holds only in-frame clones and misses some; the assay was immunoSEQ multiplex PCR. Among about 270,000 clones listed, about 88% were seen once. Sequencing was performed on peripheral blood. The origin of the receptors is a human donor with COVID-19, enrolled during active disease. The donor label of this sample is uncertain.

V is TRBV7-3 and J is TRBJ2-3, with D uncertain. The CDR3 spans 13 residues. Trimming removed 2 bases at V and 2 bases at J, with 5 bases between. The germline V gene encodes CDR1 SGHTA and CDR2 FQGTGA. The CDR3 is CASSLEPTDTQYF. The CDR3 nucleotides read TGTGCCAGCAGCTTAGAGCCCACAGATACGCAGTATTTT. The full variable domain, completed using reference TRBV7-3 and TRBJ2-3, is GAGVSQTPSNKVTEKGKYVELRCDPISGHTALYWYRQSLGQGPEFLIYFQGTGAADDSGLPNDRFFAVRPEGSVSTLKIQRTERGDSAVYLCASSLEPTDTQYFGPGTRLTVL.

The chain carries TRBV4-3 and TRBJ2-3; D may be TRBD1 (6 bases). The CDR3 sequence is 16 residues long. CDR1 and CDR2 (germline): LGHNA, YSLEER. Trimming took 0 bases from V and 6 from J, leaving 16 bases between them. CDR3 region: CASSQEQGPGADTQYF. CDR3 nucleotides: TGCGCCAGCAGCCAAGAACAGGGTCCAGGCGCCGATACGCAGTATTTT.

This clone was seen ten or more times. This CDR3 is CASRPPQGRGGYTF. DNA for the CDR3: TGTGCCAGCAGGCCCCCTCAGGGGCGAGGTGGCTACACCTTC. The chain links TRBV6-5 to TRBJ1-2; D perhaps matches TRBD1 (6 bases). Trimming stripped 6 bases from V and 7 bases from J, with 18 bases between. The CDR3 extends over 14 amino acids. Germline lookup yields CDR1 MNHEY and CDR2 SVGAGI.

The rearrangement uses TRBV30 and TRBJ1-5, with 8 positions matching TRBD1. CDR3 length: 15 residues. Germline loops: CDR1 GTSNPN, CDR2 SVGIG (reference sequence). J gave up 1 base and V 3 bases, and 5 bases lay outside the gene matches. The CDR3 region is CAWSPRQGSNQPQHF. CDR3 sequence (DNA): TGTGCCTGGAGCCCCCGACAGGGGAGCAATCAGCCCCAGCATTTT.

CDR3 residues: CASSLVVGADFSYEQYF. The CDR3 DNA follows: TGTGCCAGCAGCTTAGTTGTGGGGGCCGACTTCTCCTACGAGCAGTACTTC. The chain joins TRBV7-9 to TRBJ2-7; D might be TRBD1 (6 bases). CDR1 and CDR2 (germline): SEHNR, FQNEAQ (reference sequence). V lost 1 base and J 0 bases, leaving 16 bases between the germline ends. The CDR3 sequence is 17 residues long.

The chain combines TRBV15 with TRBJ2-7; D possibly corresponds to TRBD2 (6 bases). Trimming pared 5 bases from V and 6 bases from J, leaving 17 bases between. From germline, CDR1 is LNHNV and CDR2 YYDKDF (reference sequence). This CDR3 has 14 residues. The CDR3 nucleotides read TGTGCCACCAGCTATGCCGGCGGGGAGGCCGAGCAGTACTTC. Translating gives CATSYAGGEAEQYF.

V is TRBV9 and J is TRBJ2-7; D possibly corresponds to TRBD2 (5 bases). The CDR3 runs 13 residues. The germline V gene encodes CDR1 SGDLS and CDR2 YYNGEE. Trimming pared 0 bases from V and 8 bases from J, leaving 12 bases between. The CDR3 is CASSVESDGKQYF. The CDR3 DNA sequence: TGTGCCAGCAGCGTAGAATCGGACGGGAAGCAGTACTTC.

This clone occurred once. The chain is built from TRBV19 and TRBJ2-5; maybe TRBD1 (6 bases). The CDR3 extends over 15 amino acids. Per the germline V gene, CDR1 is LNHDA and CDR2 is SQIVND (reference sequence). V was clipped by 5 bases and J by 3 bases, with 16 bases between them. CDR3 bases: TGTGCCAGTAGTCCTTACAGCAGGGGTAAAGAGACCCAGTACTTC. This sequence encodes CASSPYSRGKETQYF.

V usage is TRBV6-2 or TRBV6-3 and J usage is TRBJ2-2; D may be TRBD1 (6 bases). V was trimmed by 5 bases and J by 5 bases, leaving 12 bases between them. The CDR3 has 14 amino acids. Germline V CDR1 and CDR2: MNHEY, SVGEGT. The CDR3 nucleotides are TGTGCCAGCAGTCGAAACAGGGCGACCGGGGAGCTGTTTTTT. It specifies CASSRNRATGELFF.